A single sample is the source of the 8 T cell receptor beta chains below, sequenced in a study of shared clonotypes between healthy human individuals (TCRdb year 2020). Libraries came from the immunoSEQ multiplex PCR assay. TCRdb holds this immuneACCESS table with in-frame rearrangements only. Some clones are missing; in checked studies, unresolved V genes explain under half, and the rest has no known cause. The sample table contains more than 850,000 clones; only one count was recorded for 78% of them. The ten largest clonotypes hold about 0.52% of the sample. The source material was memory CD4+ T cells from PBMCs. The intended sense of this specimen's cell subset or site label: CD45RA-negative fraction. The receptors were gathered from a man aged 18 to 29 in good health. Some clones in this sample may be carry-over from other donors' samples.

On this clone itself: Additional DNA sequences in this sample encode the identical CDR3. The genes are TRBV27 and TRBJ2-5; 8 nucleotides match TRBD2. The CDR3 has 13 residues. J lost 5 bases, V lost 5 bases, and 4 bases had no gene match. Germline lookup yields CDR1 MNHEY and CDR2 SMNVEV (reference sequence). The CDR3 bases are TGTGCCAGCAGTGCACGGGGGGGCGAGACCCAGTACTTC. It codes for CASSARGGETQYF.

CDR3 in amino acids: CASSLDSGLVETQYF. The CDR3 DNA follows: TGTGCCAGCAGCTTGGATTCGGGGTTGGTCGAGACCCAGTACTTC. V is TRBV5-5 and J is TRBJ2-5; D may be TRBD2 (5 bases). The CDR3 sequence is 15 residues long. V was shortened by 0 bases and J by 5 bases, with 14 bases between the two germline ends. CDR1 and CDR2 from the germline V gene are SGHKS and YYEKEE (reference sequence).

V and J are TRBV7-9 and TRBJ2-6, with 7 bases identical to TRBD1. V lost 5 bases to trimming and J lost 2 bases; unmatched junction nucleotides: 6. Germline loops: CDR1 SEHNR, CDR2 FQNEAQ (reference sequence). There are 16 residues in the CDR3. The CDR3 nucleotides are TGTGCCAGCAGCCCCAGGGGGTGGGCTGGGGCCAACGTCCTGACTTTC. Its translation is CASSPRGWAGANVLTF.

The V call is TRBV6-1, the J call TRBJ2-5; D not certain. The CDR3 totals 13 residues. In germline, CDR1 is MNHNS, CDR2 SASEGT. The V end was cut by 1 base, the J end by 4 bases, with 7 bases between. The CDR3 sequence is CASSEGRRETQYF. The CDR3 DNA is TGTGCCAGCAGTGAAGGAAGGAGAGAGACCCAGTACTTC.

This clone was counted only a few times. The chain links TRBV7-3 to TRBJ2-3; the D gene is possibly TRBD2 (5 bases). Per the germline V gene, CDR1 is SGHTA and CDR2 is FQGTGA. Trimming removed 5 bases at V and 5 bases at J, with 17 bases between. The CDR3 sequence is 15 residues long. The CDR3, as DNA: TGTGCCAGCAGCCTGACCCACCTAGCCGGAGATACGCAGTATTTT. Translated: CASSLTHLAGDTQYF.

The chain has TRBV4-1 and TRBJ1-2; maybe TRBD1 (6 bases). Trimming removed 2 bases at V and 8 bases at J, with 18 bases between. Germline V gives CDR1 MGHRA, CDR2 YSYEKL. The length of the CDR3 is 15 residues. CDR3 DNA: TGCGCCAGCAGCCAAACCCCCAACAGGGCTGGGGGCTACACCTTC. Translation: CASSQTPNRAGGYTF.

Only a few counts were recorded for this clone. The chain employs TRBV6-1 and TRBJ2-7; D call uncertain. The CDR3 contains 13 residues. Germline V CDR1 and CDR2: MNHNS, SASEGT. V was shortened by 5 bases and J by 2 bases, with 10 bases between the two germline ends. The CDR3, as DNA: TGTGCCAGCAGTTCACACCTGGCCTACGAGCAGTACTTC. Its protein is CASSSHLAYEQYF.

The chain carries TRBV7-2 and TRBJ2-3; unclear D gene. Trimming removed 6 bases from V and 3 bases from J, with 19 bases in between. This CDR3 is built from 16 residues. Germline loops: CDR1 SGHTA, CDR2 FQGNSA. CDR3 in DNA: TGTGCCAGCAGACGAAACCACGCATCTCTAACAGATACGCAGTATTTT. It yields the protein CASRRNHASLTDTQYF.